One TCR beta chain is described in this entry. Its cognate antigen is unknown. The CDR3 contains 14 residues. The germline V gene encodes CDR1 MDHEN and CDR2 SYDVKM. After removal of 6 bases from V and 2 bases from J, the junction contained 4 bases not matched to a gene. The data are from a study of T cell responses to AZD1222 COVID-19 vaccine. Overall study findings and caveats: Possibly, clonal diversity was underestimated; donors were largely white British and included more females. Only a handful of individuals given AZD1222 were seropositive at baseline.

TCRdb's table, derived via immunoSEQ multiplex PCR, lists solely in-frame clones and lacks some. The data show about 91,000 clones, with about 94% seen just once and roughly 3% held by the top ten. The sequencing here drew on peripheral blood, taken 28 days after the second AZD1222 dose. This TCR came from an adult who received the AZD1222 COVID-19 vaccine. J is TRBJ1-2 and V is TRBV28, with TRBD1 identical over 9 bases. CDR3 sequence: CASRSGQGNYGYTF. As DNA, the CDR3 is TGTGCCAGCAGATCGGGACAGGGAAACTATGGCTACACCTTC.